The 26 T cell receptor beta chains in this list originate from one sample, sequenced in a study of blood T cells in healthy people across ages. Using a J-beta primer mix together with a sample-barcoded 5' primer, a second PCR was run for roughly 7 to 12 cycles. MiXCR was run by TCRdb on the 5' RACE reads, yielding one entry per CDR3 protein. This table holds about 1 million distinct CDR3 sequences, around 43% found once. The sequencing sample was made of blood. These receptors were taken from a woman aged 55-70 years in good health.

This chain connects TRBV20-1 to TRBJ2-5, with no clear D. This CDR3 has 11 amino acids. CDR1 and CDR2 from the germline V gene are DFQATT and SNEGSKA (reference sequence). V was shortened by 2 bases and J by 11 bases, with 12 bases between the two germline ends. The CDR3 DNA follows: TGCAGTGCTAGACAGCTTGATCAGCAGTACTTC. Residues: CSARQLDQQYF.

The V gene is TRBV7-3, the J gene TRBJ2-2, with 10 bases matching TRBD1. With V trimmed by 2 bases and J by 8 bases, 2 bases remained unmatched. The CDR3 runs to 14 residues. Per the germline V gene, CDR1 is SGHTA and CDR2 is FQGTGA. CDR3 protein: CASSLGTGEGELFF. CDR3 nucleotides: TGTGCCAGCAGCTTAGGGACAGGGGAAGGGGAGCTGTTTTTT.

This chain uses TRBV20-1 with TRBJ2-3; possibly TRBD1 for D (5 bases). This CDR3 spans 15 amino acids. Trimming took 4 bases from V and 0 from J, leaving 14 bases between them. Germline CDR1 is DFQATT and CDR2 is SNEGSKA (reference sequence). The chain's CDR3 is CSATLTDSSTDTQYF. CDR3 nucleotide sequence: TGCAGTGCTACCCTGACAGACTCTAGCACAGATACGCAGTATTTT.

A few counts support this clonotype. The chain couples TRBV5-1 to TRBJ2-7; 9 bases are shared with TRBD2. CDR3 length: 16 amino acids. V gave up 4 bases and J gave up 1 base; unmatched junction bases: 9. The V gene's germline CDR1 is SGHRS and CDR2 YFSETQ. The CDR3 protein is CASSRDLAGNSYEQYF. The CDR3 coding sequence is TGCGCCAGCAGCCGCGACCTAGCGGGGAATTCCTACGAGCAGTACTTC.

This sequence joins TRBV18 and TRBJ2-6; D is unclear. Germline V gives CDR1 KGHSH, CDR2 LQKENI. V shed 3 bases and J shed 2 bases, with 8 bases lying between them. CDR3 length: 15 amino acids. This CDR3 is CASSPGAPGANVLTF. The CDR3 nucleotides are TGTGCCAGCTCACCGGGTGCGCCTGGGGCCAACGTCCTGACTTTC.

This clonotype was recorded many times. This chain connects TRBV10-3 to TRBJ2-7; 8 bases match TRBD1. The CDR3 contains 14 residues. Germline V gives CDR1 ENHRY, CDR2 SYGVKD. Germline trimming cut 8 bases from V and 6 bases from J; bases unmatched to any gene: 12. The CDR3 nucleotides are TGTGCCATCGGAGCTGGACAGGGAACCGGCGAGCAGTACTTC. As protein: CAIGAGQGTGEQYF.

This chain connects TRBV11-2 to TRBJ2-4, with 7 bases lining up with TRBD1. The better agreement between TRBJ2-7 and the DNA end casts doubt on the J call. CDR3 length: 14 amino acids. Germline CDR1 SGHAT, CDR2 FQNNGV. The CDR3 here is CASSFVTGSHEQYF. The CDR3 region has the DNA TGTGCCAGCAGCTTCGTGACAGGGAGTCACGAGCAGTACTTC.

The gene calls are TRBV20-1 and TRBJ2-1, with 10 positions matching TRBD2. The V and J ends lost 0 bases and 5 bases, in that order; junction bases with no gene match: 7. From germline, CDR1 is DFQATT and CDR2 SNEGSKA (reference sequence). This CDR3 comprises 16 residues. The CDR3, as DNA: TGCAGTGCTAGAGACTTAGCGGGAGGTATAAACAATGAGCAGTTCTTC. Amino acids: CSARDLAGGINNEQFF.

The chain employs TRBV19 and TRBJ2-2; D may correspond to TRBD1 or TRBD2 (5 bases each). Germline V gene lookup returns CDR1 LNHDA and CDR2 SQIVND (reference sequence). CDR3 length: 14 amino acids. Deletions cut 4 bases from V and 10 bases from J, with 16 bases between. As DNA, the CDR3 is TGTGCCAGTAGTAGAGGGACGGGTAGAGAGGAGCTGTTTTTT. Translation gives CASSRGTGREELFF.

CDR3 in amino acids: CSARDRWEGRTDTQYF. DNA for the CDR3: TGCAGTGCTAGAGATCGGTGGGAGGGCCGCACAGATACGCAGTATTTT. The chain recombines TRBV20-1 with TRBJ2-3; 7 nucleotides agree with TRBD2. Trimming took 0 bases from V and 1 from J; bases not matched to a gene: 7. Germline V gives CDR1 DFQATT, CDR2 SNEGSKA (reference sequence). The CDR3 covers 16 residues.

V gene TRBV6-5 combines with J gene TRBJ1-1; possibly TRBD1 for D (6 bases). Germline V lookup: CDR1 MNHEY, CDR2 SVGAGI. This CDR3 has 16 residues. Trimming shortened V by 2 bases and J by 0 bases, and 13 bases separated the two germline ends. CDR3 in amino acids: CASSYGGGSLNTEAFF. The CDR3, as DNA: TGTGCCAGCAGTTACGGGGGGGGCTCTCTGAACACTGAAGCTTTCTTT.

V is TRBV29-1 and J is TRBJ2-5; no clear D gene. Germline loops: CDR1 SQVTM, CDR2 ANQGSEA. CDR3 length: 13 residues. Trimming pared 3 bases from V and 4 bases from J, leaving 12 bases between. The CDR3 here is CSVDENGIETQYF. The DNA for the CDR3 is TGCAGCGTTGATGAAAACGGAATAGAGACCCAGTACTTC.

The chain has TRBV5-1 and TRBJ2-1; 9 nucleotides agree with TRBD2. Trimming at V came to 3 bases and at J to 13 bases, leaving 8 bases not matched to a gene. Germline V CDR1 and CDR2: SGHRS, YFSETQ. CDR3 length: 13 residues. CDR3 protein: CASSWEASGNQFF. As DNA, the CDR3 is TGCGCCAGCAGCTGGGAGGCTAGCGGGAACCAGTTCTTC.

This clonotype was seen just once. This chain links TRBV20-1 with TRBJ2-7; 7 bases fit TRBD2. The germline V gene encodes CDR1 DFQATT and CDR2 SNEGSKA (reference sequence). The CDR3 has 14 amino acids. The V segment lost 6 bases and the J segment 4 bases; nucleotides outside the gene matches: 12. The CDR3, as DNA: TGCAGTGCCCGTCGGGCGGGAGTAGAGTACGAGCAGTACTTC. Translated: CSARRAGVEYEQYF.

Turning to this clonotype: The CDR3 does not end in the conserved phenylalanine or tryptophan, so this is likely a read error. This chain connects TRBV4-1 to TRBJ2-7; 11 bases agree with TRBD2. CDR3 length: 16 residues. V gave up 2 bases and J gave up 0 bases; unmatched junction bases: 3. Per germline, CDR1 MGHRA and CDR2 YSYEKL. The CDR3 bases are TGCGCCAGCAGCCAACTAGCGGGAGGAAGCTCCTACGAGCAGTACTTA. Its translation is CASSQLAGGSSYEQYL.

The sample holds a few counts of this clonotype. This chain's CDR3 is CASSLQRGAYNEQFF. The CDR3 DNA reads TGCGCCAGCAGCCTCCAGAGGGGGGCCTACAATGAGCAGTTCTTC. This chain joins TRBV5-1 and TRBJ2-1; perhaps D is TRBD1 or TRBD2 (6 bases each). This CDR3 spans 15 amino acids. V lost 4 bases and J 2 bases, leaving 13 bases between the germline ends. Germline CDR1 is SGHRS and CDR2 is YFSETQ.

This clonotype was seen more than once but under ten times. The V call is TRBV29-1, the J call TRBJ2-6, with TRBD1 as a possible D gene (6 bases). The CDR3 contains 15 residues. CDR1 and CDR2 (germline): SQVTM, ANQGSEA. The ends were cut back, 7 bases at V and 0 bases at J, with 13 bases in the middle. The CDR3, as DNA: TGCAGCGCTGCAGGGGACCACTCTGGGGCCAACGTCCTGACTTTC. Translated, it gives CSAAGDHSGANVLTF. Looking up the rest from reference TRBV29-1 and TRBJ2-6 gives the full variable domain: SAVISQKPSRDICQRGTSLTIQCQVDSQVTMMFWYRQQPGQSLTLIATANQGSEATYESGFVIDKFPISRPNLTFSTLTVSNMSPEDSSIYLCSAAGDHSGANVLTFGAGSRLTVL.

This rearrangement joins TRBV25-1 to TRBJ2-3; 9 bases are a match to TRBD2. This CDR3 comprises 15 residues. Germline V gene sequence: CDR1 MGHDK, CDR2 SYGVNS. V lost 2 bases, J lost 7 bases, and 7 bases stayed unmatched. For the CDR3, the DNA is TGTGCCAGCAGTGAAGAAGGGACTAGCCTAAATACGCAGTATTTT. Translating it yields CASSEEGTSLNTQYF. Full variable domain (remainder filled in from reference TRBV25-1 and TRBJ2-3): EADIYQTPRYLVIGTGKKITLECSQTMGHDKMYWYQQDPGMELHLIHYSYGVNSTEKGDLSSESTVSRIRTEHFPLTLESARPSHTSQYLCASSEEGTSLNTQYFGPGTRLTVL.

The chain employs TRBV7-2 and TRBJ2-3; TRBD2 agrees at 8 bases. V lost 0 bases and J lost 2; bases outside the gene matches: 4. Germline lookup yields CDR1 SGHTA and CDR2 FQGNSA. The CDR3 spans 16 residues. CDR3 protein: CASSLAAGGSTDTQYF. CDR3 in DNA: TGTGCCAGCAGCTTAGCCGCGGGAGGATCCACAGATACGCAGTATTTT.

The count of this clonotype is one. The chain is built from TRBV20-1 and TRBJ2-7, with a possible D match to TRBD2 (5 bases). The V and J ends lost 0 bases and 9 bases respectively, with 6 bases between them. Germline V lookup: CDR1 DFQATT, CDR2 SNEGSKA (reference sequence). The CDR3 is 10 residues long. The CDR3 sequence: CSARDEGQYF. CDR3 sequence (DNA): TGCAGTGCTAGAGATGAGGGGCAGTACTTC.

This clonotype was detected once. The J gene is TRBJ2-3, the V gene TRBV11-1; TRBD1 might be the D (5 bases). Trimming removed 1 base at V and 6 bases at J, with 14 bases between. The CDR3 covers 15 residues. Germline V gene sequence: CDR1 SGHAT, CDR2 FQDESV (reference sequence). This chain's CDR3 is CASSLVAGAMDTQYF. CDR3 sequence (DNA): TGTGCCAGCAGCTTAGTTGCTGGGGCGATGGATACGCAGTATTTT.

The rearrangement joins TRBV29-1 to TRBJ1-5, with 7 bases aligning to TRBD1. V lost 6 bases and J lost 7; bases outside the gene matches: 9. The CDR3 covers 13 residues. The V gene's germline CDR1 is SQVTM and CDR2 ANQGSEA. The CDR3 loop is CSVGQAARQPQHF. The CDR3 coding sequence is TGCAGCGTAGGACAGGCTGCTCGGCAGCCCCAGCATTTT.

This clonotype was counted many times. The chain recombines TRBV18 with TRBJ2-3, with D unresolved. The CDR3 sequence is 15 residues long. Trimming removed 0 bases from V and 5 bases from J, with 12 bases in between. The germline V gene has CDR1 KGHSH and CDR2 LQKENI. The CDR3 here is CASSPPIQRLDTQYF. Here the CDR3 DNA reads TGTGCCAGCTCACCACCGATCCAAAGACTAGATACGCAGTATTTT.

The chain is built from TRBV15 and TRBJ2-3; 7 nucleotides agree with TRBD1. This CDR3 contains 17 residues. V was clipped by 0 bases and J by 2 bases; unmatched bases: 8. Germline V gives CDR1 LNHNV, CDR2 YYDKDF (reference sequence). CDR3: CATSRDGQGVFTDTQYF. As DNA, the CDR3 is TGTGCCACCAGCAGAGATGGGCAGGGGGTATTCACAGATACGCAGTATTTT.

In this sample, this clonotype turned up once. The CDR3 sequence is CAISADGTGGYTF. DNA of the CDR3: TGTGCCATCAGTGCGGACGGGACGGGCGGCTACACCTTC. This chain connects TRBV10-3 to TRBJ1-2; possibly TRBD1 for D (5 bases). This CDR3 spans 13 amino acids. Germline V gene data show CDR1 as ENHRY and CDR2 as SYGVKD. The V end was cut by 4 bases, the J end by 8 bases, with 14 bases between.

V is TRBV9 and J is TRBJ2-2, with D unresolved. V lost 0 bases and J lost 4, with 10 bases in between. In germline, CDR1 is SGDLS, CDR2 YYNGEE. The CDR3 spans 15 residues. The CDR3 DNA reads as TGTGCCAGCAGCGTAGCGGCCAGTGCCACCGGGGAGCTGTTTTTT. Protein product: CASSVAASATGELFF.